These 3 T cell receptor beta chains were sequenced from one sample in a study of regulatory T cells in long-lasting Graves disease. Researchers made TCR beta libraries by using iRepertoire HTBI primers and running Arm-PCR on CDR3 regions. TCRdb fed the multiplex PCR reads into MiXCR, producing one record per CDR3 protein. The sample carries about 470,000 distinct CDR3 sequences, 20% to 25% recorded once. Stated time point: persistent/refractory GD, antithyroid drugs over 5 years with positive TRAb. From PBMCs, RNA was extracted and then used to make the TCR library. Sequences were derived from peripheral blood mononuclear cells (PBMCs), sampled when the disease was refractory, from a patient treated with antithyroid drugs. These receptors were taken from a female donor with Graves disease.

The rearrangement uses TRBV9 and TRBJ2-5; TRBD2 matches at 11 bases. This CDR3 is 16 amino acids long. The germline gives CDR1 SGDLS, CDR2 YYNGEE. J was trimmed by 3 bases and V by 0 bases; bases with no gene match: 4. CDR3: CASSVGPSGGKETQYF. The CDR3, as DNA: TGTGCCAGCAGCGTAGGCCCTAGCGGGGGGAAAGAGACCCAGTACTTC.

Comments on this clonotype: This likely stems from a read error, as it lies one base from a far larger clone. The gene calls are TRBV6-2 or TRBV6-3 and TRBJ2-5; 13 positions agree with TRBD2. The CDR3 is 13 amino acids. In germline, CDR1 is MNHEY, CDR2 SVGEGT. The chain's CDR3 is CASRLAGGEAQYF. The CDR3, as DNA: TGTGCCAGCCGACTAGCGGGAGGAGAGGCCCAGTACTTC.

This clonotype has more than one count but fewer than ten. This sequence joins TRBV19 and TRBJ2-7; 9 bases agree with TRBD2. This CDR3 region has 12 residues. Losses at the gene ends were 8 bases for V and 6 bases for J; bases not matched to a gene: 5. Looked up from germline, CDR1 is LNHDA and CDR2 is SQIVND (reference sequence). The CDR3 sequence is CASLSGRGEQYF. The CDR3 DNA follows: TGTGCCAGTCTTAGCGGGAGAGGCGAGCAGTACTTC.